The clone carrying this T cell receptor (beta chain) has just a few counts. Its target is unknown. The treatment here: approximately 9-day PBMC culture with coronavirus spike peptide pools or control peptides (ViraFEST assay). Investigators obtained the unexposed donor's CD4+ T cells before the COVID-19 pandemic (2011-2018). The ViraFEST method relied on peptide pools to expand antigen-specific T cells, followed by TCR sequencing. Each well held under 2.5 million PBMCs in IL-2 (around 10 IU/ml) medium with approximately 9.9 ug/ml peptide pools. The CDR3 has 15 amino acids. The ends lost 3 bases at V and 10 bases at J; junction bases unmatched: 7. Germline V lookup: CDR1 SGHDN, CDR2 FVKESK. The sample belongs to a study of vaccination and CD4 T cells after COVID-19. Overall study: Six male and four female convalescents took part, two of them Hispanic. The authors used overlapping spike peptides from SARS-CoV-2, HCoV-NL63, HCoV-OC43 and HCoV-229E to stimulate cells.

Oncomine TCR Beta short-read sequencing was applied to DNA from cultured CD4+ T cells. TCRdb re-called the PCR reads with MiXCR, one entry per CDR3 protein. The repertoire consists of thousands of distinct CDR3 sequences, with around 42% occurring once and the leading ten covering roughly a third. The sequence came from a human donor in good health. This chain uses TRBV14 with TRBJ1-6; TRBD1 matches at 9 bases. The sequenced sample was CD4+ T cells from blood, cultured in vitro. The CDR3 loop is CASSHGDRGSSPLHF. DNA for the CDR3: TGTGCCAGCAGCCACGGAGACAGGGGGAGCTCACCCCTCCACTTT.